This TCR beta chain stems from a study of T cells expressing NK-cell markers (dated by TCRdb to between 2020 and 2021). General notes on the study: Fewer than ten donors provided sorted CD3+CD56+NKG2C+, CD3+CD56+NKG2C- and CD3+CD56-NKG2C+ T-cell subsets, whose TCR beta-chain repertoires were profiled. Illumina HiSeq 2000/2500, MiSeq or NextSeq was used to sequence libraries as 2 x 150 bp reads. Among the eight sequenced donors, seven were HCMV-seropositive and one was HCMV-seronegative. Randomly selected healthy volunteers, three men and five women, were used as the eight sequenced donors. The paper's findings and limits, for the study overall: Whether the expanded NKG2C-expressing T cell clones were specific for HCMV antigens was left unclear. Those dominant clonotypes were again the most abundant among CD3+CD56-NKG2C+ cells in a few donors, at roughly 25-60.1%. In more than 5 donors, the dominant CD3+CD56+NKG2C+ clonotypes ranked among the top 10 CD8+ clonotypes, making up about 1.0-7.5% of CD8+ T cells.

Instrument on record: Illumina HiSeq 2000. 5'RACE template switching, by which a universal primer site and unique molecular identifiers were added, was used to make TCR beta cDNA libraries. Priming for cDNA synthesis came from the TCR beta constant segment, and two successive PCR amplification steps followed. The authors processed their data as follows. MIGEC handled demultiplexing of the reads and grouping by UMI, while MiTCR was used to assemble and quantify clonotypes. To exclude erroneous sequences, any TCR cDNA sequence not supported by at least two reads was discarded. Downstream repertoire analysis used the tcR package, and clonotypes were matched across fractions by CDR3 nucleotide sequence plus V segment. VDJmatch was used to annotate antigen specificity against VDJdb, with one amino acid substitution in CDR3 allowed. TCRdb reprocessed the raw reads; every CDR3 protein sequence is a single record, and DNA is not supplied. The V and J calls come from TCRdb's annotation, not from the publication. The table held for this sample gives approximately 150,000 distinct CDR3 sequences. Approximately 18% of the sample is in the top ten clones.

A commercial ELISA kit detecting HCMV-specific IgG in serum was used to determine HCMV serostatus. Peripheral blood mononuclear cells were isolated from blood by Ficoll density gradient centrifugation. Of note for this clonotype: Its antigen has not been determined.

This clonotype was obtained from a woman aged 18-70 years in good health. Sequenced: blood T cells: a sorted CD56 or NKG2C T cell subset, CD4+ or CD8+ T cells, or bulk PBMC T cells (not recorded which).

For the CDR3, the sequence is CSVVPSGGMDTQYF. The chain is encoded by TRBV20-1 joined to TRBJ2-3; checking the TCRdb D call of TRBD2 is not possible without DNA. The CDR3 holds 14 amino acids from the cysteine to the phenylalanine. The coding DNA is unavailable. According to the germline V gene (reference sequence), CDR1 reads DFQATT and CDR2 reads SNEGSKA.